The next 18 T cell receptor beta chains were all read from a single sample in a study of spatial heterogeneity in lung cancer. TCRdb reanalysed the 5' RACE reads using MiXCR and keeps one entry per CDR3 protein. The sample shows under 50,000 distinct CDR3 sequences, approximately 5.2% of them seen only once. Time point given: sample taken at primary tumor resection. Sequences were derived from PBMCs, sampled at surgery. The receptor source for this set is a female donor with early-stage non-small cell lung cancer.

This clonotype was detected ten times or more. The chain links TRBV20-1 to TRBJ2-7; 8 bases fit TRBD2. CDR3 length: 14 residues. Looked up from germline, CDR1 is DFQATT and CDR2 is SNEGSKA (reference sequence). V shed 3 bases, J shed 2 bases, and the junction held 6 bases outside the gene matches. CDR3 in amino acids: CSASGGGTAYEQYF. As DNA, the CDR3 is TGCAGTGCTAGCGGCGGGGGGACCGCCTACGAGCAGTACTTC.

At least ten counts were recorded for this clonotype. The chain has TRBV5-6 and TRBJ1-4; D remains unclear. The germline gives CDR1 SGHDT, CDR2 YYEEEE. Trimming took 1 base from V and 0 from J, leaving 13 bases between them. CDR3 length: 17 amino acids. The CDR3 nucleotides are TGTGCCAGCAGCTTGAAGTCCGCAGTAACAACTAATGAAAAACTGTTTTTT. Protein: CASSLKSAVTTNEKLFF.

This clonotype was recorded many times. The chain combines TRBV4-1 with TRBJ2-5, with a tentative D call TRBD2 (6 bases). The CDR3 has 17 residues. Germline CDR1 and CDR2: MGHRA and YSYEKL. Trimming pared 3 bases from V and 5 bases from J, leaving 22 bases between. The CDR3 sequence is CASSQGGGLSRGETQYF. CDR3 nucleotide sequence: TGCGCCAGCAGCCAGGGCGGCGGGCTCTCCCGGGGGGAGACCCAGTACTTC.

V gene TRBV2 combines with J gene TRBJ1-1; 8 nucleotides line up with TRBD1. The J segment lost 1 base and the V segment lost 7 bases, leaving 5 bases of the junction unmatched. Germline assignment: CDR1 SNHLY and CDR2 FYNNEI. CDR3 length equals 14 residues. CDR3 nucleotides: TGTGCCAGCAATATACAGGGGGGGAACACTGAAGCTTTCTTT. This codes for CASNIQGGNTEAFF. The complete variable domain, with remaining parts taken from reference TRBV2 and TRBJ1-1, reads EPEVTQTPSHQVTQMGQEVILRCVPISNHLYFYWYRQILGQKVEFLVSFYNNEISEKSEIFDDQFSVERPDGSNFTLKIRSTKLEDSAMYFCASNIQGGNTEAFFGQGTRLTVV.

This clonotype was seen at least ten times. This chain uses TRBV27 with TRBJ2-3; tentatively, D is TRBD1 (5 bases). The CDR3 length is 14 residues. Germline CDR1 reads MNHEY; CDR2 reads SMNVEV (reference sequence). Trimming removed 7 bases at V and 1 base at J, with 12 bases between. The DNA of the CDR3 is TGTGCCAGCAACACAGGACACGGCACAGATACGCAGTATTTT. It yields the protein CASNTGHGTDTQYF.

In its sample, this clonotype ranks as medium-sized. The chain joins TRBV5-1 to TRBJ1-5; D remains unclear. V lost 4 bases to trimming and J lost 2 bases, with 16 bases between them. The CDR3 totals 16 residues. Germline-derived CDR1 and CDR2 are SGHRS and YFSETQ. CDR3 region: CASSPTIVGGNQPQHF. The CDR3 bases are TGCGCCAGCAGCCCCACCATTGTGGGCGGCAATCAGCCCCAGCATTTT.

CDR3 residues: CASSFPAAGNTIYF. CDR3 bases: TGTGCCAGCAGTTTCCCAGCGGCTGGAAACACCATATATTTT. The chain is built from TRBV6-6 and TRBJ1-3; D is ambiguous. Germline CDR1 reads MNHNY; CDR2 reads SVGAGI (reference sequence). The V gene lost 4 bases and the J gene lost 2 bases, with 9 bases spanning the gap. CDR3 size: 14 residues.

This clonotype was detected a few times. V gene TRBV6-6 combines with J gene TRBJ2-7; 9 positions agree with TRBD1. V trimming: 3 bases; J trimming: 3 bases; junction bases outside the gene matches: 6. From germline, CDR1 is MNHNY and CDR2 SVGAGI (reference sequence). The CDR3 totals 15 residues. The CDR3, as DNA: TGTGCCAGCAGTTATTCCGGGACAGGGTTCTACGAGCAGTACTTC. It encodes CASSYSGTGFYEQYF.

The chain's CDR3 is CASSVEGARGNEQFF. The CDR3 coding sequence is TGTGCCAGCAGCGTAGAGGGGGCTCGAGGCAATGAGCAGTTCTTC. The chain recombines TRBV9 with TRBJ2-1, with 7 bases fitting TRBD1. The V gene's germline CDR1 is SGDLS and CDR2 YYNGEE. This CDR3 has 15 residues. With V trimmed by 0 bases and J by 6 bases, 6 bases remained unmatched.

This clonotype was seen at least ten times. The genes are TRBV24-1 and TRBJ1-2; D gene uncertain. Per the germline V gene, CDR1 is KGHDR and CDR2 is SFDVKD. CDR3 size: 13 residues. The V and J ends lost 1 base and 6 bases respectively, with 8 bases between them. The CDR3 here is CATSDLTGNGYTF. CDR3 nucleotide sequence: TGTGCCACCAGTGATTTAACCGGAAATGGCTACACCTTC.

This clonotype was seen at least ten times. This rearrangement joins TRBV12-3 or TRBV12-4 to TRBJ1-5; D is uncertain. The ends were cut back, 3 bases at V and 0 bases at J, with 12 bases in the middle. The CDR3 extends over 16 amino acids. The CDR3 sequence is CASSFASGTSNQPQHF. The DNA of the CDR3 is TGTGCCAGCAGTTTCGCTTCAGGTACTAGCAATCAGCCCCAGCATTTT.

J is TRBJ2-7 and V is TRBV27; TRBD2 aligns across 12 bases. After removal of 6 bases from V and 0 bases from J, the junction contained 12 bases not matched to a gene. Germline CDR1 is MNHEY and CDR2 is SMNVEV (reference sequence). The CDR3 is made up of 18 amino acids. CDR3 region: CASRPQTSGGPSSYEQYF. The CDR3 DNA follows: TGTGCCAGCAGGCCCCAGACTAGCGGGGGCCCTAGCTCCTACGAGCAGTACTTC.

This clonotype is categorized as medium-sized. This sequence joins TRBV12-3 or TRBV12-4 and TRBJ1-1, with a tentative D call TRBD1 (6 bases). V was trimmed by 5 bases and J by 4 bases, leaving 17 bases between them. CDR3 length: 15 residues. The DNA of the CDR3 is TGTGCCAGCAGTACCCGGGGGGGCCTGGGCACTGAAGCTTTCTTT. Its protein product is CASSTRGGLGTEAFF.

Only a few counts were recorded for this clonotype. This chain joins TRBV5-4 and TRBJ2-3; 13 nucleotides match TRBD2. The CDR3 covers 16 residues. After removal of 4 bases from V and 3 bases from J, the junction contained 5 bases not matched to a gene. CDR1 and CDR2 (germline): SGHNT, YYREEE (reference sequence). The chain's CDR3 is CASSRGTSGDTDTQYF. Here the CDR3 DNA reads TGTGCCAGCAGCAGAGGGACTAGCGGGGATACAGATACGCAGTATTTT.

The V gene is TRBV12-3 or TRBV12-4, the J gene TRBJ2-1; tentatively, D is TRBD1 (6 bases). The CDR3 length is 12 residues. Trimming took off 7 bases at V and 9 bases at J, with 13 bases between the two ends. The CDR3 sequence: CASTMGAREQFF. In DNA, the CDR3 is TGTGCCAGCACCATGGGGGCGCGTGAGCAGTTCTTC.

The sample holds many counts of this clonotype. The chain uses TRBV20-1 and TRBJ2-1; a possible D gene is TRBD2 (6 bases). CDR1 is DFQATT, CDR2 SNEGSKA, per germline (reference sequence). Deletions cut 1 base from V and 8 bases from J, with 15 bases between. This CDR3 has 14 residues. CDR3 amino acids: CSARALRGEYEQFF. CDR3 bases: TGCAGTGCTAGAGCTCTGCGGGGAGAGTATGAGCAGTTCTTC.

This clonotype was seen ten or more times. The V call is TRBV15, the J call TRBJ1-5; TRBD1 matches at 8 bases. The J segment lost 7 bases and the V segment lost 2 bases, leaving 4 bases of the junction unmatched. The CDR3 is made up of 14 amino acids. The germline CDR1 and CDR2 sequences are LNHNV and YYDKDF (reference sequence). CDR3 bases: TGTGCCACCAGCAGACAGGGGGCTGAACAGCCCCAGCATTTT. This gives the protein CATSRQGAEQPQHF.

This clonotype has at least ten counts. V gene TRBV7-8 combines with J gene TRBJ1-5, with TRBD1 matching 7 bases. Trimming took 2 bases from V and 5 from J; bases not matched to a gene: 3. This CDR3 has 14 amino acids. Germline-derived CDR1 and CDR2 are SGHVS and FQNEAQ. CDR3 in DNA: TGTGCCAGCAGCTTAAGAAGGGGGCATCAGCCCCAGCATTTT. It codes for CASSLRRGHQPQHF.